This TCR beta chain was captured in a study of vaccination and CD4 T cells after COVID-19. With respect to this clonotype: What it recognizes is unknown.

Cultured CD4+ T cell DNA underwent sequencing with the Oncomine TCR Beta short-read assay. TCRdb re-derived calls from the PCR reads in MiXCR, one entry per CDR3 protein. The data contain around 14,000 distinct CDR3 sequences, about three fifths of them seen just once; the ten biggest clones take up around 14%. Trimming stripped 0 bases from V and 2 bases from J, with 3 bases between. The V gene's germline CDR1 is LGHNA and CDR2 YNFKEQ. The CDR3 covers 13 residues. Noted treatment: approximately nine-day PBMC culture with coronavirus spike peptide pools or control peptides (ViraFEST assay). The rearrangement joins TRBV4-2 to TRBJ2-3; D is uncertain. Sequenced sample: CD4+ T cells from blood, cultured in vitro. The TCR was taken from a human donor who had recovered from COVID-19. CDR3 DNA: TGTGCCAGCAGCCAAGAAACCACAGATACGCAGTATTTT. Its protein is CASSQETTDTQYF.